This entry lists 30 T cell receptor beta chains sequenced from one sample in a study of OX40 agonist ivuxolimab in advanced cancers. Libraries were made using the immunoSEQ multiplex PCR assay. TCRdb limited this immuneACCESS table to in-frame rearrangements with V and J called. A share of clones is missing; checked studies link under half to unresolved V genes, and the rest is unexplained. This sample holds fewer than 80,000 clones; about 85% were observed only once. Of the sample, under 6% falls within the top ten clones. The sequencing used CD4+ or CD8+ T cells sorted from blood, collected in a trial of the OX40 agonist ivuxolimab. All receptors come from an adult with an advanced solid tumor such as melanoma, head and neck, liver or kidney cancer.

The rearrangement links TRBV5-5 to TRBJ2-5, with D tentatively TRBD1 (6 bases). The CDR3 spans 16 residues. The V gene's germline CDR1 is SGHKS and CDR2 YYEKEE (reference sequence). V was cut by 1 base and J by 2 bases, with 15 bases left in between. The CDR3 reads CASSLSPSQGQETQYF. The CDR3 bases are TGTGCCAGCAGCTTGTCCCCCTCTCAGGGGCAAGAGACCCAGTACTTC.

The V gene is TRBV15, the J gene TRBJ2-2; D gene ambiguous. V lost 3 bases to trimming and J lost 3 bases, with 5 bases between them. Germline CDR1 is LNHNV and CDR2 is YYDKDF (reference sequence). The CDR3 length is 13 residues. The CDR3 reads CATSSRDTGELFF. CDR3 nucleotide sequence: TGTGCCACCAGCAGCAGAGACACCGGGGAGCTGTTTTTT.

The V and J genes are TRBV27 and TRBJ2-1; D gene uncertain. Germline V gene lookup returns CDR1 MNHEY and CDR2 SMNVEV (reference sequence). The CDR3 contains 15 residues. V lost 3 bases, J lost 5 bases, and 14 bases lay in between. The CDR3 protein is CASSFSSLPNNEQFF. The DNA of the CDR3 is TGTGCCAGCAGTTTCAGCAGCCTCCCTAACAATGAGCAGTTCTTC.

The chain couples TRBV28 to TRBJ2-7, with 13 bases identical to TRBD2. There are 16 residues in the CDR3. Germline CDR1 MDHEN, CDR2 SYDVKM. V lost 5 bases to trimming and J lost 9 bases; unmatched junction nucleotides: 13. The CDR3 protein is CASSLSWGLAGIRQYF. CDR3 DNA sequence: TGTGCCAGCAGTCTCTCCTGGGGACTAGCGGGGATTAGGCAGTACTTC. The full variable domain, in which reference TRBV28 and TRBJ2-7 provide the parts outside the CDR3, is DVKVTQSSRYLVKRTGEKVFLECVQDMDHENMFWYRQDPGLGLRLIYFSYDVKMKEKGDIPEGYSVSREKKERFSLILESASTNQTSMYLCASSLSWGLAGIRQYFGPGTRLTVT.

The rearrangement joins TRBV6-1 to TRBJ2-7, with TRBD1 identical over 7 bases. With 10 bases clipped from V and 0 bases from J, the junction kept 9 bases outside the gene matches. The germline CDR1 and CDR2 sequences are MNHNS and SASEGT. The CDR3 covers 14 residues. The CDR3 spells CATGKGTASYEQYV. Written as DNA, the CDR3 is TGTGCCACAGGGAAAGGGACAGCCTCCTACGAGCAGTACGTC.

This chain uses TRBV15 with TRBJ2-5; 13 nucleotides match TRBD2. CDR1 and CDR2 (germline): LNHNV, YYDKDF (reference sequence). The CDR3 runs to 16 residues. Trimming took 3 bases from V and 3 from J; bases not matched to a gene: 4. The CDR3 sequence is CATSSSGLAGEETQYF. CDR3 coding DNA: TGTGCCACCAGCAGCTCTGGACTAGCGGGGGAAGAGACCCAGTACTTC.

The chain has TRBV28 and TRBJ1-5; D is undetermined. The V end was cut by 3 bases, the J end by 0 bases, with 24 bases between. In germline, CDR1 is MDHEN, CDR2 SYDVKM. The CDR3 totals 20 residues. DNA of the CDR3: TGTGCCAGCAGTTTTCTTTGGCTCCAGGAGGGATCTTATAGCAATCAGCCCCAGCATTTT. Amino acids: CASSFLWLQEGSYSNQPQHF.

Only a few counts were recorded for this clone. The chain combines TRBV23-1 with TRBJ1-3; D is perhaps TRBD1 (6 bases). TRBV23-1 is noted as an ORF with a role that remains uncertain. This CDR3 is 17 amino acids long. The V end lost 4 bases, the J end lost 0 bases, and 16 bases lay between the germline ends. The CDR3 region is CASSPRGGLDSGNTIYF. CDR3 DNA: TGCGCCAGCAGTCCCAGGGGAGGCCTCGACTCTGGAAACACCATATATTTT.

On this clone: Other DNA sequences in the same sample also yield this CDR3. V usage is TRBV7-6 and J usage is TRBJ1-5; maybe TRBD1 (5 bases). V was shortened by 4 bases and J by 2 bases, with 24 bases between the two germline ends. Germline CDR1 is SGHVS and CDR2 is FNYEAQ. This CDR3 comprises 19 residues. Here the CDR3 DNA reads TGTGCCAGCAGCTCTTCTACAAGGGGCCGACATATAGGCAATCAGCCCCAGCATTTT. It is translated as CASSSSTRGRHIGNQPQHF.

The chain has TRBV7-3 and TRBJ2-1; TRBD2 matches 12 bases. Per the germline V gene, CDR1 is SGHTA and CDR2 is FQGTGA. This CDR3 has 15 residues. V was pared by 3 bases and J by 4 bases, with 1 base of the junction left unmatched. DNA of the CDR3: TGTGCCAGCAGCTTTGGACTAGCGGGGTACAATGAGCAGTTCTTC. It encodes CASSFGLAGYNEQFF.

The chain links TRBV28 to TRBJ2-4, with D possibly matching TRBD1 (5 bases). The germline V gene encodes CDR1 MDHEN and CDR2 SYDVKM. This CDR3 has 14 amino acids. The V end lost 5 bases, the J end lost 2 bases, and 10 bases lay between the germline ends. CDR3 coding DNA: TGTGCCAGCAGTCCGACAGCTTCCAAAAACATTCAGTACTTC. Translating gives CASSPTASKNIQYF.

This clone has only a few counts. This rearrangement joins TRBV5-8 to TRBJ2-3; 7 positions match TRBD2. The CDR3 loop spans 15 amino acids. V was pared by 4 bases and J by 3 bases, with 8 bases of the junction left unmatched. CDR1 is SGHTS, CDR2 YDEGEE, per germline. The CDR3 reads CASSVAGEGTDTQYF. The CDR3 nucleotides read TGTGCCAGCAGCGTGGCGGGAGAGGGGACAGATACGCAGTATTTT.

The chain joins TRBV9 to TRBJ2-3; D gene uncertain. CDR1 is SGDLS and CDR2 is YYNGEE in the germline V gene. Trimming cost V 2 bases and J 1 base, with 8 bases left between them. The CDR3 spans 14 residues. This CDR3 is CASSVRTRTDTQYF. For the CDR3, the DNA is TGTGCCAGCAGCGTGCGGACCCGCACAGATACGCAGTATTTT.

The chain has TRBV7-2 and TRBJ1-2; D is possibly TRBD1 (6 bases). From germline, CDR1 is SGHTA and CDR2 FQGNSA. The CDR3 has 14 residues. V was shortened by 3 bases and J by 8 bases, with 16 bases between the two germline ends. CDR3 DNA: TGTGCCAGCAGCTTGTGGGGGGGGCAGACGGGCTACACCTTC. It encodes CASSLWGGQTGYTF.

V usage is TRBV7-9 and J usage is TRBJ2-5, with D perhaps TRBD2 (5 bases). V was cut by 2 bases and J by 5 bases, with 18 bases left in between. Germline CDR1 and CDR2: SEHNR and FQNEAQ (reference sequence). This CDR3 spans 16 amino acids. The CDR3 is CASSLRPRLALETQYF. DNA of the CDR3: TGTGCCAGCAGCTTACGACCTCGCTTAGCGCTGGAGACCCAGTACTTC.

The chain is built from TRBV7-2 and TRBJ2-3; no firm D call. The length of the CDR3 is 15 residues. Germline V CDR1 and CDR2: SGHTA, FQGNSA. The V gene lost 3 bases and the J gene lost 2 bases, with 12 bases spanning the gap. CDR3 bases: TGTGCCAGCAGCTTCCTGACTCAATCCACAGATACGCAGTATTTT. It codes for CASSFLTQSTDTQYF. The entire variable domain, with the rest obtained from reference TRBV7-2 and TRBJ2-3, is as follows: GAGVSQSPSNKVTEKGKDVELRCDPISGHTALYWYRQSLGQGLEFLIYFQGNSAPDKSGLPSDRFSAERTGGSVSTLTIQRTQQEDSAVYLCASSFLTQSTDTQYFGPGTRLTVL.

The chain couples TRBV5-5 to TRBJ2-7; 10 bases align to TRBD1. Germline CDR1 and CDR2: SGHKS and YYEKEE (reference sequence). Germline trimming cut 4 bases from V and 5 bases from J; bases unmatched to any gene: 9. CDR3 length: 15 amino acids. As DNA, the CDR3 is TGTGCCAGCAGCCCCCGGGACAGGGGACGAGACGAGCAGTACTTC. This translates into CASSPRDRGRDEQYF. Full variable domain (missing parts from reference TRBV5-5 and TRBJ2-7): DAGVTQSPTHLIKTRGQQVTLRCSPISGHKSVSWYQQVLGQGPQFIFQYYEKEERGRGNFPDRFSARQFPNYSSELNVNALLLGDSALYLCASSPRDRGRDEQYFGPGTRLTVT.

The sample holds a few counts of this clone. V is TRBV27 and J is TRBJ1-6; no definite D call. The CDR3 extends over 13 amino acids. Germline V CDR1 and CDR2: MNHEY, SMNVEV (reference sequence). Trimming removed 4 bases at V and 7 bases at J, with 8 bases between. The CDR3 DNA reads as TGTGCCAGCAGTTCGGGGTACAATTCACCCCTCCACTTT. Encoded protein: CASSSGYNSPLHF.

The V call is TRBV28, the J call TRBJ2-3; a possible D gene is TRBD1 (6 bases). The CDR3 loop spans 14 amino acids. The V gene's germline CDR1 is MDHEN and CDR2 SYDVKM. Trimming took off 2 bases at V and 4 bases at J, with 10 bases between the two ends. DNA for the CDR3: TGTGCCAGCAGTTTACGTACAGGGTCAGATACGCAGTATTTT. Its protein is CASSLRTGSDTQYF. The whole variable domain, remainder taken from reference TRBV28 and TRBJ2-3, is DVKVTQSSRYLVKRTGEKVFLECVQDMDHENMFWYRQDPGLGLRLIYFSYDVKMKEKGDIPEGYSVSREKKERFSLILESASTNQTSMYLCASSLRTGSDTQYFGPGTRLTVL.

In DNA form, the CDR3 reads TGTGCCTGGAGAGGTCCAGCTTACGAGCAGTACTTC. It codes for CAWRGPAYEQYF. This chain uses TRBV30 with TRBJ2-7; no firm D call. This CDR3 has 12 amino acids. CDR1 is GTSNPN and CDR2 is SVGIG in the germline V gene (reference sequence). Trimming took 3 bases from V and 4 from J, leaving 10 bases between them.

This clone is a singleton in its sample. The V call is TRBV27, the J call TRBJ1-2, with D possibly TRBD1 on 6 matching bases. Germline values: CDR1 MNHEY, CDR2 SMNVEV (reference sequence). Deletions cut 3 bases from V and 7 bases from J, with 12 bases between. CDR3 length equals 13 residues. CDR3 loop: CASSLSQGSGYTF. CDR3 DNA: TGTGCCAGCAGTTTGTCACAGGGAAGTGGCTACACCTTC.

This chain joins TRBV7-7 and TRBJ2-7; D is ambiguous. The CDR3 has 13 residues. The V gene lost 0 bases and the J gene lost 1 base, with 4 bases spanning the gap. Germline CDR1 reads SSHAT; CDR2 reads FNYEAQ (reference sequence). The CDR3 DNA sequence: TGTGCCAGCAGCTTAGCGGCTTCCTACGAGCAGTACTTC. This gives the protein CASSLAASYEQYF.

Only a few counts were recorded for this clone. This chain links TRBV5-1 with TRBJ2-7, with D tentatively TRBD1 (5 bases). Germline assignment: CDR1 SGHRS and CDR2 YFSETQ. The V and J ends lost 0 bases and 3 bases respectively, with 13 bases between them. The CDR3 has 15 amino acids. The chain's CDR3 is CASSLGRGAIYEQYV. The CDR3 nucleotides are TGCGCCAGCAGCTTGGGGCGTGGGGCGATCTACGAGCAGTACGTC.

In its sample, this clone was seen once. The J gene is TRBJ2-1, the V gene TRBV18, with 9 nucleotides matching TRBD1. With 2 bases clipped from V and 1 base from J, the junction kept 18 bases outside the gene matches. The V gene's germline CDR1 is KGHSH and CDR2 LQKENI. There are 21 residues in the CDR3. CDR3 in DNA: TGTGCCAGCTCACCAACGCGGGCGGGACAGGGTAGGCGGGAGTCCTACAATGAGCAGTTCTTC. It translates to CASSPTRAGQGRRESYNEQFF.

The chain carries TRBV7-2 and TRBJ2-7; D might be TRBD1 (5 bases). This CDR3 has 16 residues. The germline V gene encodes CDR1 SGHTA and CDR2 FQGNSA. V was pared by 3 bases and J by 2 bases, with 17 bases between. CDR3 protein: CASSFRGRDRAYEQYF. The CDR3 DNA sequence: TGTGCCAGCAGCTTCCGAGGCAGGGATCGGGCCTACGAGCAGTACTTC.

V is TRBV27 and J is TRBJ1-1; D gene unclear. Germline V gives CDR1 MNHEY, CDR2 SMNVEV (reference sequence). The CDR3 spans 14 residues. The V gene lost 5 bases and the J gene lost 0 bases, with 10 bases spanning the gap. CDR3 coding DNA: TGTGCCAGCAGTCCCCTGGCGGTGAACACTGAAGCTTTCTTT. Its protein is CASSPLAVNTEAFF.

The chain employs TRBV10-1 and TRBJ2-2; D possibly corresponds to TRBD2 (7 bases). This CDR3 spans 14 amino acids. In germline, CDR1 is WNHNN, CDR2 SYGVQD (reference sequence). The V and J ends lost 8 bases and 5 bases respectively, with 15 bases between them. The CDR3 reads CASSRGGGTGELFF. In DNA form, the CDR3 reads TGCGCCAGCTCCCGCGGGGGCGGTACCGGGGAGCTGTTTTTT.

The V and J genes are TRBV11-1 and TRBJ2-4, with TRBD1 matching 9 bases. Germline-derived CDR1 and CDR2 are SGHAT and FQDESV (reference sequence). The CDR3 sequence is 13 residues long. V was clipped by 5 bases and J by 8 bases; unmatched bases: 4. In DNA form, the CDR3 reads TGTGCCAGCAGCCCCGACAGGGGGGACATTCAGTACTTC. Encoded protein: CASSPDRGDIQYF. The variable domain in full, with the rest retrieved from reference TRBV11-1 and TRBJ2-4, is EAEVAQSPRYKITEKSQAVAFWCDPISGHATLYWYRQILGQGPELLVQFQDESVVDDSQLPKDRFSAERLKGVDSTLKIQPAELGDSAMYLCASSPDRGDIQYFGAGTRLSVL.

This sequence joins TRBV28 and TRBJ1-5, with D unclear. Germline V gene data show CDR1 as MDHEN and CDR2 as SYDVKM. CDR3 length: 15 residues. V was trimmed by 6 bases and J by 0 bases, leaving 12 bases between them. In DNA form, the CDR3 reads TGTGCCAGCAGGGAGACGTCGGATAGCAATCAGCCCCAGCATTTT. As protein: CASRETSDSNQPQHF.

This clone was recorded only once. V usage is TRBV28 and J usage is TRBJ1-6; D unresolved. The germline CDR1 and CDR2 sequences are MDHEN and SYDVKM. CDR3 length: 17 residues. The V end lost 2 bases, the J end lost 0 bases, and 11 bases lay between the germline ends. CDR3 residues: CASSLVAHSSYNSPLHF. The CDR3 nucleotides are TGTGCCAGCAGTTTAGTTGCACATAGCTCCTATAATTCACCCCTCCACTTT.